Listed here are 11 T cell receptor beta chains from one sample, sequenced in a study of T cell responses to AZD1222 COVID-19 vaccine. Only in-frame clones appear in the TCRdb table, and some are missing; sequencing was by immunoSEQ multiplex PCR. The sample holds around 69,000 clones; roughly 84% are singletons and the top ten take around 7.3%. The sample was peripheral blood, taken on day 0 of AZD1222 vaccination. Every receptor here comes from an adult in good health.

This chain connects TRBV3-1 (or the pseudogene TRBV3-2) to TRBJ1-6; no firm D call. Trimming stripped 0 bases from V and 5 bases from J, with 8 bases between. This CDR3 is 15 amino acids long. The V gene's germline CDR1 is LGHDT and CDR2 YNNKEL (reference sequence). The CDR3 is CASSQDRPNNSPLHF. CDR3 nucleotides: TGTGCCAGCAGCCAAGACAGGCCCAATAATTCACCCCTCCACTTT.

This chain joins TRBV6-5 and TRBJ1-5; tentatively, D is TRBD1 (6 bases). V was trimmed by 6 bases and J by 5 bases, leaving 14 bases between them. This CDR3 has 14 residues. In germline, CDR1 is MNHEY, CDR2 SVGAGI. The chain's CDR3 is CASRQDRWDQPQHF. CDR3 in DNA: TGTGCCAGCAGACAAGACAGGTGGGATCAGCCCCAGCATTTT.

The chain is built from TRBV7-9 and TRBJ1-2; perhaps TRBD1 as D (5 bases). Trimming removed 5 bases at V and 4 bases at J, with 14 bases between. The CDR3 runs to 14 residues. Germline V gene data show CDR1 as SEHNR and CDR2 as FQNEAQ (reference sequence). In nucleotides, the CDR3 is TGTGCCAGCAGCCGGGACGGGTCTGGCTATGGCTACACCTTC. Amino acid sequence: CASSRDGSGYGYTF.

There are a few counts of this clone. The CDR3 loop reads CAIGQGGPGNTIYF. CDR3 nucleotide sequence: TGTGCCATCGGTCAGGGGGGGCCTGGAAACACCATATATTTT. V is TRBV10-3 and J is TRBJ1-3, with 7 bases lining up with TRBD1. Trimming cost V 8 bases and J 2 bases; bases outside gene matches: 6. There are 14 residues in the CDR3. Germline assignment: CDR1 ENHRY and CDR2 SYGVKD.

The J gene is TRBJ2-7, the V gene TRBV14, with D maybe TRBD2 (5 bases). CDR3 length: 14 amino acids. Germline V CDR1 and CDR2: SGHDN, FVKESK. V was pared by 5 bases and J by 6 bases, with 17 bases between. The CDR3 DNA follows: TGTGCCAGCAGCTCCGGGATAATAACGAGCGAGCAGTACTTC. This gives the protein CASSSGIITSEQYF.

This rearrangement joins TRBV6-5 to TRBJ2-5, with 10 bases fitting TRBD2. Germline assignment: CDR1 MNHEY and CDR2 SVGAGI. With V trimmed by 6 bases and J by 6 bases, 10 bases remained unmatched. This CDR3 region has 15 residues. The CDR3 reads CASSLAGGLRQTQYF. CDR3 bases: TGTGCCAGCAGCTTAGCGGGGGGTCTCAGACAGACCCAGTACTTC.

The rearrangement joins TRBV5-4 to TRBJ2-7, with TRBD2 identical over 10 bases. Germline V lookup: CDR1 SGHNT, CDR2 YYREEE (reference sequence). V dropped 1 base and J dropped 3; count of bases not matched to a gene: 4. The CDR3 loop spans 15 amino acids. In DNA, the CDR3 is TGTGCCAGCAGCTTGCAGGGACTAGCGAGCTACGAGCAGTACTTC. This gives the protein CASSLQGLASYEQYF.

J is TRBJ1-3 and V is TRBV6-2 or TRBV6-3, with D unclear. Germline V lookup: CDR1 MNHEY, CDR2 SVGEGT. Deletions cut 2 bases from V and 0 bases from J, with 11 bases between. The CDR3 is 16 residues long. In DNA form, the CDR3 reads TGTGCCAGCAGTTACCGTCAGCTGAGCTCTGGAAACACCATATATTTT. It encodes CASSYRQLSSGNTIYF.

The chain recombines TRBV3-1 (or the pseudogene TRBV3-2) with TRBJ2-5; D not resolved. The germline V gene has CDR1 LGHDT and CDR2 YNNKEL (reference sequence). Deletions cut 5 bases from V and 7 bases from J, with 17 bases between. The CDR3 totals 14 residues. As DNA, the CDR3 is TGTGCCAGCAGCTCCCGTCGGACCTGGGCGACCCAGTACTTC. It codes for CASSSRRTWATQYF.

The chain recombines TRBV19 with TRBJ1-1; a possible D gene is TRBD1 (5 bases). Trimming took 4 bases from V and 0 from J, leaving 6 bases between them. The CDR3 is 13 residues long. The germline V gene encodes CDR1 LNHDA and CDR2 SQIVND (reference sequence). CDR3 sequence: CASSKGMNTEAFF. The DNA for the CDR3 is TGTGCCAGTAGTAAGGGGATGAACACTGAAGCTTTCTTT.

The chain joins TRBV4-2 to TRBJ2-2; a weak D match, TRBD2 (6 bases). In germline, CDR1 is LGHNA, CDR2 YNFKEQ. V lost 0 bases and J lost 4, with 18 bases in between. This CDR3 is built from 18 residues. The CDR3 sequence: CASSQDHTGGVPTGELFF. The CDR3 DNA reads as TGTGCCAGCAGCCAAGACCACACAGGAGGGGTACCCACCGGGGAGCTGTTTTTT.